This T cell receptor beta chain was profiled in a study of CD8+ T cells in alopecia areata. Looking at the study overall: Oral tofacitinib (5 to 10 mg twice daily) was administered to treated patients. Tofacitinib lasted 6 to 18 months, then 6 months off drug.

This clone was detected only a few times. Antigen unknown. Reverse transcribed after extraction, RNA yielded cDNA as the sequencing template. Measured with immunoSEQ multiplex PCR; TCRdb has only the in-frame clones, and not every one. In the table there are over 200,000 clones, 50% to 60% of which are singletons. Regarding the study as a whole: Sequence data from scalp samples additionally include resident alphabeta T cells of normal skin.

Looked up from germline, CDR1 is ENHRY and CDR2 is SYGVKD. The trim removed 3 bases at V and 0 bases at J, leaving 1 base unmatched. There are 14 residues in the CDR3. Alopecia areata patients gave lesional scalp punch biopsies and peripheral blood samples. This TCR came from a human donor with alopecia areata. The rearrangement uses TRBV10-3 and TRBJ1-2; 7 nucleotides line up with TRBD1. The sample in question was CD4+ T cells sorted from blood, obtained at week 0. This chain's CDR3 is CAISEGQANYGYTF. CDR3 DNA: TGTGCCATCAGTGAAGGACAGGCTAACTATGGCTACACCTTC.